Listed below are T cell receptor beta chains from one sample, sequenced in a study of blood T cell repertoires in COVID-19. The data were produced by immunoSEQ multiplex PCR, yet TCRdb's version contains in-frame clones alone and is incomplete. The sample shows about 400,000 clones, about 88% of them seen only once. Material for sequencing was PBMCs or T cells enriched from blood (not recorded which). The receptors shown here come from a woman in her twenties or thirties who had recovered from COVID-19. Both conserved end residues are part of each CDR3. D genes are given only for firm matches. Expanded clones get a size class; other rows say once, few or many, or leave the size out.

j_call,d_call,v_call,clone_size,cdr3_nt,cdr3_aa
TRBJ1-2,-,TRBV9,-,TGTGCCAGCAGCGTCGCAGGGAATAACTATGGCTACACCTTC,CASSVAGNNYGYTF
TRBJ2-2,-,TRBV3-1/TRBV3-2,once,TGTGCCAGCAATTCGCCCCGCGACACCGGGGAGCTGTTTTTT,CASNSPRDTGELFF
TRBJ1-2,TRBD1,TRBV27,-,TGTGCCAGCAGTTTATTTTGGGGACAGGGGTCCCCTGGCTACACCTTC,CASSLFWGQGSPGYTF
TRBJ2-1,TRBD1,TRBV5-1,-,TGCGCCAGCAGCTTTGACAGGGGCCATGAGCAGTTCTTC,CASSFDRGHEQFF
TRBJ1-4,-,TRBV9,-,TGTGCCAGCAGCGTAACAGGAAGTAATGAAAAACTGTTTTTT,CASSVTGSNEKLFF
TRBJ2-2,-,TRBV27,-,TGTGCCAGCAGCAAAAGTCCAGCAGGATCGAACACCGGGGAGCTGTTTTTT,CASSKSPAGSNTGELFF
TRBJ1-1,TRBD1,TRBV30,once,TGTGCCTGGAGGACAGGGCTGAACACTGAAGCTTTCTTT,CAWRTGLNTEAFF
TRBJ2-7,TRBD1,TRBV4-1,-,TGCGCCAGCAGCCAAGGCGCTTGGACAGGGAGGACCTACGAGCAGTACTTC,CASSQGAWTGRTYEQYF
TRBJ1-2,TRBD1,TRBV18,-,TGTGCCAGCTCGCGAACGGACAGGAACTATGGCTACACCTTC,CASSRTDRNYGYTF
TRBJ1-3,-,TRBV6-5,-,TGTGCCAGCAGTTACACAGGGAGATCGTTCGGAAACACCATATATTTT,CASSYTGRSFGNTIYF
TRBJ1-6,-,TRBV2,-,TGTGCCAGCAGTGAACGGGGAAGTACGAATTCACCCCTCCACTTT,CASSERGSTNSPLHF
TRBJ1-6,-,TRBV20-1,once,TGCAGTGCTAGTTCGGATAATTCACCCCTCCACTTT,CSASSDNSPLHF
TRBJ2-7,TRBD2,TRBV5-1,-,TGCGCCAGCAGCTCCGGGCCGGGACTAGCGGCCTACGAGCAGTACTTC,CASSSGPGLAAYEQYF
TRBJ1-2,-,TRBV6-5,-,TGTGCCATCCGAAGCGGGATAAACTATGGCTACACCTTC,CAIRSGINYGYTF
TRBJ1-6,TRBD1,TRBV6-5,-,TGTGCCAGCAGTTACCCCCCGGGACAGGGAAATTCACCCCTCCACTTT,CASSYPPGQGNSPLHF
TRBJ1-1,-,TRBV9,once,TGTGCCAGCAGCAGCGGGTCCCGTCCCTCTGAAGCTTTCTTT,CASSSGSRPSEAFF
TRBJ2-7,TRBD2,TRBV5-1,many,TGCGCCAGCAGCTTGGCGGGAGGGGGGGACGAGCAGTACTTC,CASSLAGGGDEQYF
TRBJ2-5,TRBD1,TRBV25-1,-,TGTGCCAGCAGTGAACTAAGGACAGGGGTCAGAGGGGAGACCCAGTACTTC,CASSELRTGVRGETQYF
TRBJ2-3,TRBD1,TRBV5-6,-,TGTGCCAGCTCCAGGGGGCAGGTAGATACGCAGTATTTT,CASSRGQVDTQYF
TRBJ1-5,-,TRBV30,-,TGTGCCTGGTCATTGGACTGGGCTGCCAAGTGGGAGCCCCAGCATTTT,CAWSLDWAAKWEPQHF
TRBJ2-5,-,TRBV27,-,TGTGCCAGCAGTCTCGTGGGAGAGCATGAGACCCAGTACTTC,CASSLVGEHETQYF
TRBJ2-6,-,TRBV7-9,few,TGTGCCAGCAGCTCCCTCTCTGGGGCCAACGTCCTGACTTTC,CASSSLSGANVLTF
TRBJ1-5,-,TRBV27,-,TGTGCCAGCAGTACTCAGGCGAATAGCAATCAGCCCCAGCATTTT,CASSTQANSNQPQHF
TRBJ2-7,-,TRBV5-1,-,TGCGCCAGCCACCGGGGGTTCCCCTACGAGCAGTACTTC,CASHRGFPYEQYF
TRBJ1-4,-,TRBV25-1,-,TGTGCCAGCAGTGAGGCAGGGCTTGAAAAACTGTTTTTT,CASSEAGLEKLFF
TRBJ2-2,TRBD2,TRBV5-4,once,TGTGCCAGCAGCTTGGGTGGTGCGGGAGGGAACACCGGGGAGCTGTTTTTT,CASSLGGAGGNTGELFF
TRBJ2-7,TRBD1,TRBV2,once,TGTGCCAGCAGCCGATTCGGGACAGGGATCTACGAGCAGTACTTC,CASSRFGTGIYEQYF
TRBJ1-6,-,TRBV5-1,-,TGCGCCAGCAGCTTGACAGGATCTTCACCCCTCCACTTT,CASSLTGSSPLHF
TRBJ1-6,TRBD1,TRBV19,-,TGTGCCAGTAGTGACAGGGGCCCCAGCTCCTATAATTCACCCCTCCACTTT,CASSDRGPSSYNSPLHF
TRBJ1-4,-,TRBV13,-,TGTGCCAGCAGCTTAGAGGGGTCTAATGAAAAACTGTTTTTT,CASSLEGSNEKLFF
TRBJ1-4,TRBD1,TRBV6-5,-,TGTGCCAGCAGTAACCCAGGACAGGGCCATGAAAAACTGTTTTTT,CASSNPGQGHEKLFF
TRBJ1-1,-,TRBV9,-,TGTGCCAGCAGCGCCGTCGGACAGCAAACTGAAGCTTTCTTT,CASSAVGQQTEAFF
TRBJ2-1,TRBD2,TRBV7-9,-,TGTGCCAGCAGCTTTCTAGCGGGGGGGGCAGGTGATGAGCAGTTCTTC,CASSFLAGGAGDEQFF
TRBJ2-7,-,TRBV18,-,TGTGCCAGCTCACCACCATCGGTGGGCCCCTACGAGCAGTACTTC,CASSPPSVGPYEQYF
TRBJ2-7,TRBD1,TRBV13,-,TGTGCCAGCAGCTTAGGCCCGGCGGCCAGGGGGTACTCCTACGAGCAGTACTTC,CASSLGPAARGYSYEQYF
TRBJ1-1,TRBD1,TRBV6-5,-,TGTGCCAGCAGTTACTTACAGGGGGCTTATGCCACTGAAGCTTTCTTT,CASSYLQGAYATEAFF
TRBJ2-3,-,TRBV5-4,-,TGTGCCAGCAGCCATAGCGGTAGCACAGATACGCAGTATTTT,CASSHSGSTDTQYF
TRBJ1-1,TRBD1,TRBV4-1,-,TGCGCCAGCAGCCAAGATCCCCGACAGGGGTCCACTGAAGCTTTCTTT,CASSQDPRQGSTEAFF
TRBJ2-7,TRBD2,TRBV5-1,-,TGCGCCAGCAGCTCATACTTCAATAGCGGGGGGAGCTCCTACGAGCAGTACTTC,CASSSYFNSGGSSYEQYF
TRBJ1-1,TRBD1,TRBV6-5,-,TGTGCCAGCTCGGACAGGGGGAGGGACACTGAAGCTTTCTTT,CASSDRGRDTEAFF
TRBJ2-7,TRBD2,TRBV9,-,TGTGCCAGCAGCGTCTCCGGGACTAGCGGGAGAGAGCAGTACTTC,CASSVSGTSGREQYF